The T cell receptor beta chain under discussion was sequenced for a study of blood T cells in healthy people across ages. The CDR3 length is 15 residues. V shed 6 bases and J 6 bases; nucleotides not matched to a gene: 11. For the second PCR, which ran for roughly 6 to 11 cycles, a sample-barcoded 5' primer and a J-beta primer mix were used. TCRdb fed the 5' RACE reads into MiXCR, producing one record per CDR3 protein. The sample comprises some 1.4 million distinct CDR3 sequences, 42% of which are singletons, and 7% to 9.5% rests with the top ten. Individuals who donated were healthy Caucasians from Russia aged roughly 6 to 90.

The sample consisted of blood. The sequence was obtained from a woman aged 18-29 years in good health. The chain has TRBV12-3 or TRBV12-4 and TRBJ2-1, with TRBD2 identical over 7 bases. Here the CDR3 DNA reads TGTGCCAGCAGCCCCCCTAGCGGCAACAGCAATGAGCAGTTCTTC. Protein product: CASSPPSGNSNEQFF.